This T cell receptor (beta chain) was obtained from a study of control samples from healthy donors and cancer patients. The CDR3 sequence is 15 residues long. V was shortened by 6 bases and J by 2 bases, with 17 bases between the two germline ends. CDR1 and CDR2 (germline): MNHEY, SVGAGI. TCRdb's copy holds only in-frame clones and misses some; the assay was immunoSEQ multiplex PCR. The table lists 25,000 to 35,000 clones, more than 75% of them singletons, with under 2% in the top ten. V usage is TRBV6-5 and J usage is TRBJ2-7; weak D call: TRBD2 (7 bases). The sequence was obtained from a woman aged 40-49 years with lung cancer. Source material: PBMCs. In nucleotides, the CDR3 is TGTGCCAGCAGGCAGGGCGGGGGCCCCCCCTACGAGCAGTACTTC. The encoded protein is CASRQGGGPPYEQYF.